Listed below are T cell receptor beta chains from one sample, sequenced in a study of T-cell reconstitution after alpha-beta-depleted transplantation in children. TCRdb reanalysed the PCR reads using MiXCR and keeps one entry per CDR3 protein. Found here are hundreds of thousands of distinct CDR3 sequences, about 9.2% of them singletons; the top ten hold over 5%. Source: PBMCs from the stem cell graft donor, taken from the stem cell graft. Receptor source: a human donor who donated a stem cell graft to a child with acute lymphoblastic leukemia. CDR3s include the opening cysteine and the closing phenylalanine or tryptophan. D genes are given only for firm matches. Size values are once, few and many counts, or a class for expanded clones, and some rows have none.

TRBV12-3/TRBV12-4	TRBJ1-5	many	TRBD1	CASSLGTAPMGQPQHF	TGTGCCAGCAGTTTGGGGACAGCTCCCATGGGTCAGCCCCAGCATTTT
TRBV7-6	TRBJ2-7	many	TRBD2	CASSLASGDSSYEQYF	TGTGCCAGCAGCTTAGCAAGCGGGGATAGCTCCTACGAGCAGTACTTC
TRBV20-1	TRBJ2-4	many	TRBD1	CSAPRQGRKNIQYF	TGCAGTGCTCCCAGACAGGGCCGAAAAAACATTCAGTACTTC
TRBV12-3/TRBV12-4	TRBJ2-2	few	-	CASTPLAGSGELFF	TGTGCCAGCACCCCCCTCGCAGGGAGCGGGGAGCTGTTTTTT
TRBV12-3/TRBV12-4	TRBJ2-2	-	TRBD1	CASGRDRATGELFF	TGTGCCAGTGGGCGGGACAGGGCCACCGGGGAGCTGTTTTTT
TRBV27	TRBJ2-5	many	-	CASREGRSKETQYF	TGTGCCAGCAGGGAGGGACGGTCTAAAGAGACCCAGTACTTC
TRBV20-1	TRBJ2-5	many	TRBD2	CSPRALAGKETQYF	TGCAGTCCACGAGCCCTAGCGGGGAAAGAGACCCAGTACTTC
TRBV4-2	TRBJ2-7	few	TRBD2	CASSQASGGPLGQYF	TGTGCCAGCAGCCAAGCTAGCGGGGGGCCCCTAGGGCAGTACTTC
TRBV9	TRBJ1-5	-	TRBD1	CASSVGGGALQPQHF	TGTGCCAGCAGCGTGGGAGGGGGCGCTTTGCAGCCCCAGCATTTT
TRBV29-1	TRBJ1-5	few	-	CSVVEASNQPQHF	TGCAGCGTTGTGGAGGCTAGCAATCAGCCCCAGCATTTT
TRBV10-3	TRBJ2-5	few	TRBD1	CAISERARGQGETQYF	TGTGCCATCAGTGAACGCGCCAGGGGGCAGGGAGAGACCCAGTACTTC
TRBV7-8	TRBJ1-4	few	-	CASSLRGNEKLFF	TGTGCCAGCAGCTTACGGGGTAATGAAAAACTGTTTTTT
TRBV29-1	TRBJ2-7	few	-	CSVVAAMRVNEQYF	TGCAGCGTTGTTGCGGCGATGAGAGTGAACGAGCAGTACTTC
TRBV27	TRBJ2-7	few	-	CASSLSRQTYEQYF	TGTGCCAGCAGTTTATCTAGACAAACCTACGAGCAGTACTTC
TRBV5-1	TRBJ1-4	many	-	CASSPGQATATNEKLFF	TGCGCCAGCAGCCCGGGACAAGCAACTGCAACTAATGAAAAACTGTTTTTT
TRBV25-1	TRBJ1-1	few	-	CASSDPGKGNTEAFF	TGTGCCAGCAGTGACCCGGGGAAGGGGAACACTGAAGCTTTCTTT
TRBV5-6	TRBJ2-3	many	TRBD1	CASSQDRGRPDTQYF	TGTGCCAGCAGCCAGGACAGGGGGCGCCCAGATACGCAGTATTTT
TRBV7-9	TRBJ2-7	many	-	CASSSSQGRWWQQYF	TGTGCCAGCAGCTCATCCCAGGGTAGGTGGTGGCAGCAGTACTTC
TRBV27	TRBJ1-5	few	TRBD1	CASRAITGVGSNQPQHF	TGTGCCAGCAGGGCTATAACAGGGGTCGGAAGCAATCAGCCCCAGCATTTT
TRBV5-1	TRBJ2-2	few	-	CASSLSPTQDTGELFF	TGCGCCAGCAGCTTGTCCCCTACTCAAGACACCGGGGAGCTGTTTTTT
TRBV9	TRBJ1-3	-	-	CASSGPTIYF	TGTGCCAGCAGCGGCCCCACCATATATTTT
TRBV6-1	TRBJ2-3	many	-	CASSEERHTDTQYF	TGTGCCAGCAGTGAAGAGAGGCACACAGATACGCAGTATTTT
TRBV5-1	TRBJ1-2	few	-	CASSLAPTNYGYTF	TGCGCCAGCAGCTTGGCCCCTACCAACTATGGCTACACCTTC
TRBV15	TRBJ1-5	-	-	CATSRADQPQHF	TGTGCCACCAGCAGAGCAGATCAGCCCCAGCATTTT
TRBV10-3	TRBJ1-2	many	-	CAGESGRGNYGYTF	TGTGCCGGGGAGTCGGGGCGTGGTAACTATGGCTACACCTTC
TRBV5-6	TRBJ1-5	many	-	CASSPGGNQPQHF	TGTGCCAGCAGCCCCGGAGGGAATCAGCCCCAGCATTTT
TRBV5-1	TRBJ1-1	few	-	CASSLEWGLGTEAFF	TGCGCCAGCAGCTTGGAATGGGGGCTAGGGACTGAAGCTTTCTTT
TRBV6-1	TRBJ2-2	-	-	CASTRSGTGELFF	TGTGCCAGCACCAGAAGTGGCACCGGGGAGCTGTTTTTT
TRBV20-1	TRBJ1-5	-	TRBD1	CSASGQGDQPQHF	TGCAGTGCCTCGGGACAGGGGGATCAGCCCCAGCATTTT
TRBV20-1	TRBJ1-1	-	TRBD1	CSAPFGQGTEAFF	TGCAGTGCTCCTTTTGGACAGGGCACTGAAGCTTTCTTT
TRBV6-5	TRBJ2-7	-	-	CASSSGPSAEQYF	TGTGCCAGCAGTTCCGGGCCCTCAGCCGAGCAGTACTTC
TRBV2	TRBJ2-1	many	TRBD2	CASFEWGGYDNEQFF	TGTGCCAGCTTCGAATGGGGGGGTTACGACAATGAGCAGTTCTTC
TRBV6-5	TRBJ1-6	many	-	CASQAAGPLHF	TGTGCCAGTCAGGCCGCCGGGCCCCTGCACTTT
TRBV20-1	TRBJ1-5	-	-	CSARDRQNQPQHF	TGCAGTGCTAGAGACAGACAAAATCAGCCCCAGCATTTT
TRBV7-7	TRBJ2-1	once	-	CASSLARDNEQFF	TGTGCCAGCAGCTTAGCTAGAGACAATGAGCAGTTCTTC
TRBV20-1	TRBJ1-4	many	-	CSARDAAGGINEKLFF	TGCAGTGCTAGAGACGCTGCGGGGGGAATTAATGAAAAACTGTTTTTT
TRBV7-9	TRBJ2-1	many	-	CASSLARFGDEQFF	TGTGCCAGCAGCTTAGCGCGGTTTGGAGATGAGCAGTTCTTC
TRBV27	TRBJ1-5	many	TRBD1	CASSFKGAPRSNQPQHF	TGTGCCAGCAGTTTCAAGGGGGCACCCCGGAGCAATCAGCCCCAGCATTTT
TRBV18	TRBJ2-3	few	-	CASSPPTNTDTQYF	TGTGCCAGCTCACCACCAACGAACACAGATACGCAGTATTTT
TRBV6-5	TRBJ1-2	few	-	CASSYSGNGYTF	TGTGCCAGCAGTTATTCGGGGAATGGCTACACCTTC
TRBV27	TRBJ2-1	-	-	CASSLRALGASSYNEQFF	TGTGCCAGCAGTTTACGGGCCTTGGGGGCCAGCTCCTACAATGAGCAGTTCTTC
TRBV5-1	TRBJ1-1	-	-	CASSRTPVSNTEAFF	TGCGCCAGCAGCCGGACGCCAGTCTCGAACACTGAAGCTTTCTTT
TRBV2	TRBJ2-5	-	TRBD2	CASSETSGGQETQYF	TGTGCCAGCAGTGAGACTAGCGGGGGGCAAGAGACCCAGTACTTC
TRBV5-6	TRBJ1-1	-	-	CASSYDPGVNTEAFF	TGTGCCAGCAGCTACGATCCGGGGGTGAACACTGAAGCTTTCTTT
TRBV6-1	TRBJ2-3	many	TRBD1	CASRQGARTDTQYF	TGTGCCAGTCGACAGGGGGCCCGTACAGATACGCAGTATTTT
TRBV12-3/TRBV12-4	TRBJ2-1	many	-	CASSRDGLTYNEQFF	TGTGCCAGCAGTCGGGACGGCCTAACTTACAATGAGCAGTTCTTC
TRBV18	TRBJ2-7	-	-	CASSPKSEQYF	TGTGCCAGCTCACCAAAGAGCGAGCAGTACTTC
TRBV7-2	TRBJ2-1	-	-	CASSAYSRGQFF	TGTGCCAGCAGCGCTTACTCCCGGGGACAGTTCTTC
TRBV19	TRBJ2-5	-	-	CASSRRSTGMRETQYF	TGTGCCAGTAGTCGAAGATCAACAGGGATGCGGGAGACCCAGTACTTC
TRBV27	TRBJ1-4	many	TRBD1	CASSLRYRQGTNEKLFF	TGTGCCAGCAGTTTACGCTACCGACAGGGAACTAATGAAAAACTGTTTTTT
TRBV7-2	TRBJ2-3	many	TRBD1	CASRRTGPTDTQYF	TGTGCCAGCAGACGGACAGGGCCCACAGATACGCAGTATTTT
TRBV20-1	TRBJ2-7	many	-	CSAERGAYEQYF	TGCAGTGCCGAGAGGGGGGCCTACGAGCAGTACTTC
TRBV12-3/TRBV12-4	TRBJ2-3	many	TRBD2	CASSQTSGADTQYF	TGTGCCAGCAGTCAGACTAGCGGGGCAGATACGCAGTATTTT
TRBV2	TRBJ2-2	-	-	CASSEYNTGELFF	TGTGCCAGCAGTGAATACAACACCGGGGAGCTGTTTTTT
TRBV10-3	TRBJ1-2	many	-	CAISESRVWSDYGYTF	TGTGCCATCAGTGAGTCGAGGGTGTGGAGTGACTATGGCTACACCTTC
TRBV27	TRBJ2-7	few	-	CASSLSGMGYEQYF	TGTGCCAGCAGTTTATCGGGAATGGGATACGAGCAGTACTTC
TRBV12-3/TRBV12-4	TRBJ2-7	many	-	CASSLFQGGHEQYF	TGTGCCAGCAGTTTGTTTCAGGGGGGCCACGAGCAGTACTTC